This TCR beta chain was documented in a study of beta chain features in type 1 diabetes. The overall study: Analysis included 95 million to 140 million sorted cells drawn from all samples. Study findings and constraints: Type 1 diabetes patients had VDJ junctions that carried fewer insertions and more deletions. For Type 1 diabetes patients, all four CD4+ subsets carried TCRB CDR3s that were moderately but significantly shorter. In these data, an HLA type influence on TCRB rearrangement remained unresolved. Short templates might get an advantage during PCR, and this would be equal in patients and controls.

Since all of the isolated RNA was reverse transcribed, expressed TCRB transcripts were what got sequenced. Only in-frame clones appear in the TCRdb table, and some are missing; sequencing was by immunoSEQ multiplex PCR. The repertoire holds 600,000 to 700,000 clones, with roughly 13% as singletons. In regard to this clone: Its matching antigen is unknown.

The CDR3 has 16 residues. The V gene's germline CDR1 is SGHRS and CDR2 YFSETQ. Trimming shortened V by 0 bases and J by 4 bases, and 14 bases separated the two germline ends. Sequencing was performed on naive CD4+ T cells from blood. This sequence was found in a man aged 18 to 30 with type 1 diabetes. This chain joins TRBV5-1 and TRBJ2-1; D might be TRBD1 (6 bases). The DNA of the CDR3 is TGCGCCAGCAGCTTGGGGCCGGGACACTCGTACAATGAGCAGTTCTTC. Protein: CASSLGPGHSYNEQFF.